The 22 T cell receptor beta chains given below trace back to one sample, sequenced in a study of lymphopenia after photon versus proton radiotherapy. Libraries were prepared by immunoSEQ multiplex PCR; TCRdb keeps only in-frame clonotypes and omits some of them. The sample lists about 50,000 clones, under 95% occurring once. The starting material was peripheral blood, obtained from a patient treated with photon-based radiotherapy. Source of these receptors: a woman aged 40 to 55 with cholangiocarcinoma.

J is TRBJ1-1 and V is TRBV9; a possible D gene is TRBD1 (5 bases). This CDR3 spans 15 amino acids. Trimming shortened V by 3 bases and J by 4 bases, and 16 bases separated the two germline ends. CDR1 is SGDLS and CDR2 is YYNGEE in the germline V gene. This CDR3 is CASSGTGGRGTEAFF. In DNA, the CDR3 is TGTGCCAGCAGCGGAACCGGGGGTCGGGGCACTGAAGCTTTCTTT.

DNA of the CDR3: TGTGCCAGCAGCCAGGAGGGACACGAAAAACTGTTTTTT. Amino acids: CASSQEGHEKLFF. This rearrangement joins TRBV25-1 to TRBJ1-4; D perhaps matches TRBD1 (6 bases). CDR3 length equals 13 residues. The V gene lost 6 bases and the J gene lost 8 bases, with 13 bases spanning the gap. CDR1 is MGHDK, CDR2 SYGVNS, per germline.

V and J are TRBV14 and TRBJ2-7; the D is unclear. The length of the CDR3 is 16 residues. The V end was cut by 1 base, the J end by 0 bases, with 13 bases between. The V gene's germline CDR1 is SGHDN and CDR2 FVKESK. The CDR3 bases are TGTGCCAGCAGCCAAGCTGGTAGCCGGGCCTCCTACGAGCAGTACTTC. It is translated as CASSQAGSRASYEQYF.

The rearrangement joins TRBV10-2 to TRBJ1-5; 7 bases match TRBD1. In germline, CDR1 is WSHSY, CDR2 SAAADI. The ends lost 7 bases at V and 6 bases at J; junction bases unmatched: 6. The CDR3 contains 13 residues. The CDR3 here is CASNDRARQPQHF. The DNA of the CDR3 is TGCGCCAGCAACGACAGGGCTCGTCAGCCCCAGCATTTT.

The genes are TRBV6-5 and TRBJ1-1; a possible D gene is TRBD1 (5 bases). V lost 7 bases and J lost 0, with 15 bases in between. CDR1 MNHEY and CDR2 SVGAGI come from the germline V gene. There are 15 residues in the CDR3. The CDR3 nucleotides read TGTGCCAGCAACCCGGGGGGGTCCATGAACACTGAAGCTTTCTTT. Encoded protein: CASNPGGSMNTEAFF.

CDR3 region: CAWGLTGTEAFF. As DNA, the CDR3 is TGTGCCTGGGGTCTGACAGGTACTGAAGCTTTCTTT. The chain recombines TRBV30 with TRBJ1-1; D might be TRBD1 (6 bases). V dropped 5 bases and J dropped 5 bases, with 12 bases sitting between them. This CDR3 comprises 12 residues. Germline V gene lookup returns CDR1 GTSNPN and CDR2 SVGIG (reference sequence). The variable domain in full, completed from reference TRBV30 and TRBJ1-1, reads SQTIHQWPATLVQPVGSPLSLECTVEGTSNPNLYWYRQAAGRGLQLLFYSVGIGQISSEVPQNLSASRPQDRQFILSSKKLLLSDSGFYLCAWGLTGTEAFFGQGTRLTVV.

The rearrangement joins TRBV19 to TRBJ2-3, with TRBD1 matching 7 bases. Trimming cost V 9 bases and J 1 base; bases outside gene matches: 7. CDR1 and CDR2 (germline): LNHDA, SQIVND (reference sequence). The CDR3 has 14 amino acids. The CDR3 spells CASSPGTGTDTQYF. The CDR3 DNA sequence: TGTGCCAGCAGTCCCGGGACAGGCACAGATACGCAGTATTTT.

The chain is built from TRBV27 and TRBJ2-1; D not resolved. In germline, CDR1 is MNHEY, CDR2 SMNVEV (reference sequence). V lost 4 bases and J lost 0, with 16 bases in between. CDR3 length equals 17 residues. The CDR3 here is CASSWSGSVSSYNEQFF. Written as DNA, the CDR3 is TGTGCCAGCAGTTGGTCCGGGTCAGTCAGCTCCTACAATGAGCAGTTCTTC.

The chain recombines TRBV19 with TRBJ1-1, with D tentatively TRBD1 (6 bases). This CDR3 is built from 15 residues. Trimming took 3 bases from V and 2 from J, leaving 13 bases between them. Looked up from germline, CDR1 is LNHDA and CDR2 is SQIVND (reference sequence). The CDR3 loop reads CASSIPAQGNTEAFF. The CDR3 DNA is TGTGCCAGTAGTATCCCGGCACAGGGTAACACTGAAGCTTTCTTT.

The genes are TRBV9 and TRBJ2-7, with 11 bases identical to TRBD1. With 4 bases clipped from V and 4 bases from J, the junction kept 4 bases outside the gene matches. The germline CDR1 and CDR2 sequences are SGDLS and YYNGEE. The CDR3 has 14 residues. The CDR3 here is CASSPRDRGYEQYF. In DNA form, the CDR3 reads TGTGCCAGCAGCCCAAGGGACAGGGGGTACGAGCAGTACTTC.

The chain is built from TRBV9 and TRBJ1-1, with D maybe TRBD1 (5 bases). Trimming stripped 0 bases from V and 7 bases from J, with 10 bases between. The CDR3 extends over 13 amino acids. Germline lookup yields CDR1 SGDLS and CDR2 YYNGEE. CDR3 in amino acids: CASSVAWGDEAFF. In DNA form, the CDR3 reads TGTGCCAGCAGCGTAGCTTGGGGGGATGAAGCTTTCTTT.

J is TRBJ1-2 and V is TRBV27, with TRBD1 identical over 8 bases. V lost 10 bases and J lost 4; bases outside the gene matches: 8. The CDR3 loop spans 13 amino acids. The germline V gene encodes CDR1 MNHEY and CDR2 SMNVEV (reference sequence). CDR3 in amino acids: CATGQGAGYGYTF. CDR3 DNA: TGTGCCACGGGGCAGGGGGCCGGCTATGGCTACACCTTC.

This clone was seen only once. The junction and the germline gene differ at one end; a read error may be behind it. V usage is TRBV5-6 and J usage is TRBJ2-3; 10 positions match TRBD2. The CDR3 spans 14 residues. The germline gives CDR1 SGHDT, CDR2 YYEEEE. The CDR3 nucleotides read TGTGCCAGCAGCACCCCCGGGACTAGCGTTCCCATCGGTTTT. It specifies CASSTPGTSVPIGF.

CDR3 amino acids: CASSFRTGVTYEQYF. For the CDR3, the DNA is TGTGCCAGCAGCTTCCGGACAGGGGTAACCTACGAGCAGTACTTC. This chain uses TRBV7-9 with TRBJ2-7; 9 nucleotides agree with TRBD1. The CDR3 spans 15 residues. The germline V gene has CDR1 SEHNR and CDR2 FQNEAQ (reference sequence). Trimming cost V 3 bases and J 2 bases; bases outside gene matches: 5.

J is TRBJ2-7 and V is TRBV29-1; D possibly uses TRBD1 or TRBD2 (5 bases each). With 4 bases removed from V and 6 bases from J, the gap between germline ends came to 16 bases. CDR1 is SQVTM, CDR2 ANQGSEA, per germline. The CDR3 spans 13 residues. CDR3 coding DNA: TGCAGCGTTGCATGGGGGAGATACAGCGAGCAGTACTTC. Its translation: CSVAWGRYSEQYF.

This clone was counted a single time. The rearrangement joins TRBV19 to TRBJ1-5; D remains unclear. The V gene lost 1 base and the J gene lost 0 bases, with 4 bases spanning the gap. This CDR3 has 14 residues. Germline V gives CDR1 LNHDA, CDR2 SQIVND (reference sequence). The CDR3 nucleotides read TGTGCCAGTAGTATAGTCTTTAGCAATCAGCCCCAGCATTTT. It encodes CASSIVFSNQPQHF.

V gene TRBV20-1 combines with J gene TRBJ2-7; D gene unclear. Germline-derived CDR1 and CDR2 are DFQATT and SNEGSKA (reference sequence). This CDR3 comprises 10 residues. With 6 bases removed from V and 6 bases from J, the gap between germline ends came to 9 bases. The CDR3 DNA sequence: TGCAGTGCCCTATCTTTCGAGCAGTACTTC. Residues: CSALSFEQYF.

The V and J genes are TRBV9 and TRBJ2-1; TRBD2 aligns across 13 bases. V was pared by 2 bases and J by 4 bases, with 3 bases of the junction left unmatched. This CDR3 has 16 residues. CDR1 and CDR2 (germline): SGDLS, YYNGEE. The CDR3 region has the DNA TGTGCCAGCAGCGTCACTAGCGGGAGGGGTTACAATGAGCAGTTCTTC. Translated: CASSVTSGRGYNEQFF.

The V call is TRBV7-3, the J call TRBJ2-1; D possibly matches TRBD1 or TRBD2 (5 bases each). CDR1 is SGHTA and CDR2 is FQGTGA in the germline V gene. The V gene lost 5 bases and the J gene lost 5 bases, with 19 bases spanning the gap. The CDR3 consists of 16 residues. This CDR3 is CASSRIGRDANNEQFF. In DNA, the CDR3 is TGTGCCAGCAGCCGAATTGGCAGGGACGCCAACAATGAGCAGTTCTTC. Full variable domain (rest looked up from reference TRBV7-3 and TRBJ2-1): GAGVSQTPSNKVTEKGKYVELRCDPISGHTALYWYRQSLGQGPEFLIYFQGTGAADDSGLPNDRFFAVRPEGSVSTLKIQRTERGDSAVYLCASSRIGRDANNEQFFGPGTRLTVL.

The rearrangement joins TRBV6-6 to TRBJ2-1; 10 bases agree with TRBD2. The germline V gene encodes CDR1 MNHNY and CDR2 SVGAGI (reference sequence). V shed 8 bases and J 2 bases; nucleotides not matched to a gene: 6. This CDR3 has 15 amino acids. The CDR3 loop reads CASQDSGRPYNEQFF. The DNA of the CDR3 is TGTGCCAGCCAAGATAGCGGGAGGCCCTACAATGAGCAGTTCTTC.

The chain employs TRBV5-4 and TRBJ1-5; D call uncertain. The CDR3 totals 15 residues. Germline loops: CDR1 SGHNT, CDR2 YYREEE (reference sequence). V was shortened by 7 bases and J by 0 bases, with 14 bases between the two germline ends. CDR3 in amino acids: CASFQRRDSNQPQHF. CDR3 bases: TGTGCCAGCTTCCAAAGACGGGATAGCAATCAGCCCCAGCATTTT.

The chain is built from TRBV9 and TRBJ2-1; D is tentatively TRBD1 or TRBD2 (6 bases each). This CDR3 contains 13 residues. V gave up 3 bases and J gave up 10 bases, with 14 bases separating them. CDR1 SGDLS and CDR2 YYNGEE come from the germline V gene. The CDR3 nucleotides read TGTGCCAGCAGCGAAACAGGGCGGGAAGAGCAGTTCTTC. Encoded protein: CASSETGREEQFF.